This TCR beta chain originates from a study of blood T cell repertoires in COVID-19. Study-wide context: From the United States, Italy and Spain came samples of acute and convalescent COVID-19. T cells, B-cell-depleted T cells, or PBMCs supplied cDNA or gDNA.

V gave up 1 base and J gave up 4 bases, with 7 bases separating them. Germline V gene lookup returns CDR1 LGHDT and CDR2 YNNKEL (reference sequence). The CDR3 has 13 amino acids. The authors' processing: For nucleated cells, counts were estimated from reference gene primer amplification. Assay: immunoSEQ multiplex PCR; the TCRdb copy retains only in-frame clones and omits some. V, J and clone size derive from that table, while D and trimming were established from the DNA sequence. The sample has approximately 67,000 clones, about nine tenths seen once. This sequence was found in a man in his fifties with active COVID-19. The V gene is TRBV3-1 (or the pseudogene TRBV3-2), the J gene TRBJ1-2; unclear D gene. Sequenced sample: peripheral blood. This chain's CDR3 is CASSQGNIYGYTF. For the CDR3, the DNA is TGTGCCAGCAGCCAAGGCAACATCTATGGCTACACCTTC.